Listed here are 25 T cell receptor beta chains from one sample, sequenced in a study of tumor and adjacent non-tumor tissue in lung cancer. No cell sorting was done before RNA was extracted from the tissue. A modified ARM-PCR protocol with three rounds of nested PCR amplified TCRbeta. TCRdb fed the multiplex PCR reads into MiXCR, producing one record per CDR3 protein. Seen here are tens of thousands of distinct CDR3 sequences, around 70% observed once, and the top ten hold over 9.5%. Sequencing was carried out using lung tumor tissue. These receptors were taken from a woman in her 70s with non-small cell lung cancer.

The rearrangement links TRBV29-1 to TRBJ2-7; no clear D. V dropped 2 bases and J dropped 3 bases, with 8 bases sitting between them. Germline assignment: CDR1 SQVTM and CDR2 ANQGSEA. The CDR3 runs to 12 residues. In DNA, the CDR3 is TGCAGCGTTGAACTCCCAGGCTACGAGCAGTACTTC. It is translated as CSVELPGYEQYF.

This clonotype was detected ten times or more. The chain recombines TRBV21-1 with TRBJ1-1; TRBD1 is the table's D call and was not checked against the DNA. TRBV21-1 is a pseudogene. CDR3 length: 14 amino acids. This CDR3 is CASTGRPPSTEAFF. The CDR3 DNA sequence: TGTGCCAGCACGGGACGCCCCCCAAGCACTGAAGCTTTCTTT.

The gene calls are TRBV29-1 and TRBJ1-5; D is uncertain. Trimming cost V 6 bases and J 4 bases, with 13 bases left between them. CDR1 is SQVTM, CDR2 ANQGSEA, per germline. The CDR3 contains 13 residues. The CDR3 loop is CSVRSVGNQPQHF. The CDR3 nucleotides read TGCAGCGTCAGGAGTGTTGGGAATCAGCCCCAGCATTTT. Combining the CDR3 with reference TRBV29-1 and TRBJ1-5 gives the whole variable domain SAVISQKPSRDICQRGTSLTIQCQVDSQVTMMFWYRQQPGQSLTLIATANQGSEATYESGFVIDKFPISRPNLTFSTLTVSNMSPEDSSIYLCSVRSVGNQPQHFGDGTRLSIL.

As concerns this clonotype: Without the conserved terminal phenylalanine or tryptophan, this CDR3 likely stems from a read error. CDR3 bases: TGTGCCAACAGCCCTAGAAGGGAATACAATGAACAGTTCTTA. As protein: CANSPRREYNEQFL. The chain carries TRBV11-2 and TRBJ2-1; no reliable D call. CDR1 and CDR2 from the germline V gene are SGHAT and FQNNGV. The CDR3 length is 14 residues.

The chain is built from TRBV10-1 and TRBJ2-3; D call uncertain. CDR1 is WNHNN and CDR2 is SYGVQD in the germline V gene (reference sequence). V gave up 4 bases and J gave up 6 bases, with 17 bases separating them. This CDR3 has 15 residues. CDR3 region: CASSGSQWITDTQYF. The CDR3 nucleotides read TGCGCCAGCAGTGGCTCGCAGTGGATCACGGATACGCAGTATTTT.

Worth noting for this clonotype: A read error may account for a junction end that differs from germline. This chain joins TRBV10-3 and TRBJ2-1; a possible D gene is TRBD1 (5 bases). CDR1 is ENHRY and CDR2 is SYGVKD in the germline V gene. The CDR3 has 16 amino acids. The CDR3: CAMSVSDTSSYNEQFF. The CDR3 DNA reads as TGTGCCATGAGTGTGTCGGACACGAGCTCCTACAATGAGCAGTTCTTC.

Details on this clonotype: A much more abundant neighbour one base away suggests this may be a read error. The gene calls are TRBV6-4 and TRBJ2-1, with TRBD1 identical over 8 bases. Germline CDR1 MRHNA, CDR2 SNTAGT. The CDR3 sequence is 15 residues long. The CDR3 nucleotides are TGTACCAGCAGTGACTGGCAGGGGGCTCAAAATGAGCAGTTCTTC. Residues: CTSSDWQGAQNEQFF.

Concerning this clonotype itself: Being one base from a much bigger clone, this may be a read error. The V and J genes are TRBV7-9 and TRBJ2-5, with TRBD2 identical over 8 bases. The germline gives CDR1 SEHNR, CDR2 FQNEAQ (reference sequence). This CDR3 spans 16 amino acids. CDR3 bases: TGTGCCAGCAGCTTATTCCTGGGACTAGAGCAGGAGACCCGGTACTTC. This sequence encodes CASSLFLGLEQETRYF. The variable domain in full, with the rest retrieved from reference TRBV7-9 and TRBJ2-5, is DTGVSQNPRHKITKRGQNVTFRCDPISEHNRLYWYRQTLGQGPEFLTYFQNEAQLEKSRLLSDRFSAERPKGSFSTLEIQRTEQGDSAMYLCASSLFLGLEQETRYFGPGTRLLVL.

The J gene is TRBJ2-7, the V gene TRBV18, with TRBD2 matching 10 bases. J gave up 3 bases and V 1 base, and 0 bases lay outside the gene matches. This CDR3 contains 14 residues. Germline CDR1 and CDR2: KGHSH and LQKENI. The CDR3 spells CASSPQREGYEQYF. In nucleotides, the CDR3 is TGTGCCAGCTCACCACAGCGGGAGGGCTACGAGCAGTACTTC.

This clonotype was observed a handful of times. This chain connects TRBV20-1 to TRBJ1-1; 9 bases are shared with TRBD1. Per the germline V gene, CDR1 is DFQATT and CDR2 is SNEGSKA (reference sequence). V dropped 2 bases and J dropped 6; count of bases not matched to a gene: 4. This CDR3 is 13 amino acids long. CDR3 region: CSARNRGLAEAFF. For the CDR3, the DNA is TGCAGTGCTAGAAACAGGGGGCTCGCTGAAGCTTTCTTT.

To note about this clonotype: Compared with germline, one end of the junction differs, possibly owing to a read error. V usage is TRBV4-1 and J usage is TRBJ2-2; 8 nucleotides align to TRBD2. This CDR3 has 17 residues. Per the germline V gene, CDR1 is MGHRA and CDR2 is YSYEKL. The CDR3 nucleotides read TGCGCGAGCAGCCAAGAATTAATTGGCGGGAGGTCCGGGGAGCTGTTTTTT. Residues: CASSQELIGGRSGELFF.

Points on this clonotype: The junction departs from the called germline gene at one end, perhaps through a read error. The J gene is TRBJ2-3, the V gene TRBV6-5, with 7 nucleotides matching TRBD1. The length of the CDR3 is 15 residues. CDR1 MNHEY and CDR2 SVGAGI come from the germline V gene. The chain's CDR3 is CASSPVTGMADTLYF. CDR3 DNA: TGTGCCAGCAGCCCCGTGACAGGGATGGCAGATACGCTGTATTTT.

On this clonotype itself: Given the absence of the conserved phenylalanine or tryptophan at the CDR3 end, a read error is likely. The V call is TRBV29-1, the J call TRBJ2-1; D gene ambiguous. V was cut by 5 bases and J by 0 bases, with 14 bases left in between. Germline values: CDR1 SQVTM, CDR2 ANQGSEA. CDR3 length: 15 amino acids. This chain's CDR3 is CSVRPLENSYNEQFL. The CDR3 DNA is TGCAGCGTTCGACCACTTGAAAACTCCTACAATGAGCAGTTCCTC.

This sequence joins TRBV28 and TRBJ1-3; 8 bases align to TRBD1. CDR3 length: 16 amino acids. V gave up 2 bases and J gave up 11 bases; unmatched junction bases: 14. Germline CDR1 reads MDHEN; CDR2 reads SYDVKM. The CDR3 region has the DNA TGTGCCAGCAGTTTAGGACAGGGACGCTCTGGAAATGCCATATATTTT. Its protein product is CASSLGQGRSGNAIYF.

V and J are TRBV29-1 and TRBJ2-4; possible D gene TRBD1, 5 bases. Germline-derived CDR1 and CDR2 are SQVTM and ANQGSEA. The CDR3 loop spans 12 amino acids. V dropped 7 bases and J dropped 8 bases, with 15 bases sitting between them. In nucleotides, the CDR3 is TGCAGCGCTGGGGCATTAAGTGACATTCAGTACTTC. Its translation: CSAGALSDIQYF.

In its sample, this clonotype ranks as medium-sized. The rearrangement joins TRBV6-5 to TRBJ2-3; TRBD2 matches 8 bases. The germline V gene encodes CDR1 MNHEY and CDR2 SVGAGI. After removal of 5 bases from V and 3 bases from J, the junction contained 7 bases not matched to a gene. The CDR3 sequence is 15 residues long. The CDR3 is CASSETSVGTDTQYF. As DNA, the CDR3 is TGTGCCAGCAGTGAGACTAGCGTAGGTACAGATACGCAGTATTTT.

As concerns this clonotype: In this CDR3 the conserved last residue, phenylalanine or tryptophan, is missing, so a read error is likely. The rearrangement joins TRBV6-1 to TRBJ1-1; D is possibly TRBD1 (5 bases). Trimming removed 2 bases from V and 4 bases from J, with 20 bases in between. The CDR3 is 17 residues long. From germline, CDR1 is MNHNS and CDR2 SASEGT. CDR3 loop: CASSEIAMGVSGTEAFL. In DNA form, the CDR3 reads TGTGCCAGCAGTGAAATTGCTATGGGGGTGTCTGGCACTGAAGCTTTCCTT.

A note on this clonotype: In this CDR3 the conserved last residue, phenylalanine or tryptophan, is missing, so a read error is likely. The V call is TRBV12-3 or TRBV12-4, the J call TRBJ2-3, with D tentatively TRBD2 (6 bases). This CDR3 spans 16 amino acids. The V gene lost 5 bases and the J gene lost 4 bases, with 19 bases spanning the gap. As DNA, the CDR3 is TGTGCCAGCAGTACCCAGTCTAGCGAGGGAGCAGATACGCAGTATCTT. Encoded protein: CASSTQSSEGADTQYL.

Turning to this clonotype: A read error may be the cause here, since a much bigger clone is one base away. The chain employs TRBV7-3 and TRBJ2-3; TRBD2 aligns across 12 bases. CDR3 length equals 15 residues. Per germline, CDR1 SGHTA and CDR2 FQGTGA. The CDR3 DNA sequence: TGTGGCAGCAGCTCGACTAGCGGGAGTTCAGATACGCAGTATTTT. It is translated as CGSSSTSGSSDTQYF.

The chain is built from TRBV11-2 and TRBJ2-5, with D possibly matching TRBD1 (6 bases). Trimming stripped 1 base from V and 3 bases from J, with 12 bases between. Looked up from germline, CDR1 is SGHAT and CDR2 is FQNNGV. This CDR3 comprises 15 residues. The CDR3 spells CASSLGDITEETQYF. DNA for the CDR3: TGTGCCAGCAGCTTAGGGGACATTACAGAAGAGACCCAGTACTTC. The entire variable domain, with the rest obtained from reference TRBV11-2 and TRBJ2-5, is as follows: EAGVAQSPRYKIIEKRQSVAFWCNPISGHATLYWYQQILGQGPKLLIQFQNNGVVDDSQLPKDRFSAERLKGVDSTLKIQPAKLEDSAVYLCASSLGDITEETQYFGPGTRLLVL.

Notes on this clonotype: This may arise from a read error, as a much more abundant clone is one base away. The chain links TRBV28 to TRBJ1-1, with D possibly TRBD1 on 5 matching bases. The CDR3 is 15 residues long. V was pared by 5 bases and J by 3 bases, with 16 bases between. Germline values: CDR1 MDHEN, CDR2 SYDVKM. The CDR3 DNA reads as TGTGCCAGCAGTGGACCAAGGGGAGAAGACACTGAAGCTTTCTTT. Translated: CASSGPRGEDTEAFF.

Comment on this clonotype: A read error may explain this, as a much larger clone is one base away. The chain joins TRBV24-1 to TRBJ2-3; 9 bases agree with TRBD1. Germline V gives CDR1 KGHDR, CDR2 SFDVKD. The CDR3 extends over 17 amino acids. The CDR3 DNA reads TGTGCCACCAATGATTTGCGGGGACAGGGTAGCACAGATACGCAGTATTTT. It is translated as CATNDLRGQGSTDTQYF.

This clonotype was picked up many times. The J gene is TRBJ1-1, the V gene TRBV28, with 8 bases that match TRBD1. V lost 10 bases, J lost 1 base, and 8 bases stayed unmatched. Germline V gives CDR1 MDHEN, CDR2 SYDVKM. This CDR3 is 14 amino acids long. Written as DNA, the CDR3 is TGTGCCACCCTAAGACAGGGGTGGAACACTGAAGCTTTCTTT. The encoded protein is CATLRQGWNTEAFF.

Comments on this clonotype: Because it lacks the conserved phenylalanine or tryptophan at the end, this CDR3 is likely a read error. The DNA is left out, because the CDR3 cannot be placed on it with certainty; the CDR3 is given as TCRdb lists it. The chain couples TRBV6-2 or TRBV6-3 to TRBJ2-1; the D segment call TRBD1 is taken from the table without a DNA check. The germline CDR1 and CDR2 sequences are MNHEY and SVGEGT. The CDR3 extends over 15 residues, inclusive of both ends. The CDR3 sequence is CASSHAGTRDIEQLL.

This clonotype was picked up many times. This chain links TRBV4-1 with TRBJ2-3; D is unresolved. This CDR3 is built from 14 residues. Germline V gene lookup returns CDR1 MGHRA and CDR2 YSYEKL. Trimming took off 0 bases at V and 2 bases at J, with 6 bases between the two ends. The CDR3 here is CASSQDTVTDTQYF. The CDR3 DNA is TGCGCCAGCAGCCAAGACACTGTCACAGATACGCAGTATTTT.